What follows are 6 T cell receptor beta chains derived from one specimen sequenced in a study of regulatory T cells in long-lasting Graves disease. Construction of the TCR beta libraries employed iRepertoire HTBI primers in conjunction with Arm-PCR of CDR3 regions. TCRdb reprocessed the multiplex PCR reads with MiXCR, giving one entry per CDR3 protein. This table has 500,000 to 700,000 distinct CDR3 sequences, approximately 29% appearing once. Time point in this sample: persistent/refractory GD, antithyroid drugs over 5 years with positive TRAb. Isolated PBMC RNA provided the starting material for the TCR library. The sample was peripheral blood mononuclear cells (PBMCs), taken when the disease was refractory, from a patient treated with antithyroid drugs. These receptors were taken from a female donor with Graves disease.

This sequence joins TRBV12-3 or TRBV12-4 and TRBJ2-7, with D possibly TRBD1 on 5 matching bases. The CDR3 consists of 13 residues. Trimming took off 1 base at V and 6 bases at J, with 10 bases between the two ends. The CDR3 sequence: CASSLEQEREQYF. The CDR3 DNA reads TGTGCCAGCAGTTTAGAACAGGAGCGCGAGCAGTACTTC.

This clonotype was found a few times. The gene calls are TRBV29-1 and TRBJ2-7; D not resolved. Trimming stripped 2 bases from V and 3 bases from J, with 11 bases between. CDR1 is SQVTM, CDR2 ANQGSEA, per germline. The CDR3 consists of 13 residues. CDR3 amino acids: CSVELSDLYEQYF. The CDR3 nucleotides read TGCAGCGTTGAACTAAGTGACCTCTACGAGCAGTACTTC.

This sequence joins TRBV19 and TRBJ1-5; D is uncertain. Germline CDR1 and CDR2: LNHDA and SQIVND (reference sequence). V gave up 0 bases and J gave up 3 bases, with 6 bases separating them. The CDR3 runs 14 residues. This CDR3 is CASSIDGINQPQHF. CDR3 in DNA: TGTGCCAGTAGTATAGATGGCATCAATCAGCCCCAGCATTTT.

The chain uses TRBV27 and TRBJ1-1; TRBD1 is a possible D gene (6 bases). The length of the CDR3 is 14 residues. V gave up 4 bases and J gave up 1 base, with 10 bases separating them. The germline CDR1 and CDR2 sequences are MNHEY and SMNVEV (reference sequence). The CDR3 DNA reads as TGTGCCAGCAGTTACAGGGACTCGAACACTGAAGCTTTCTTT. Residues: CASSYRDSNTEAFF.

The chain combines TRBV6-2 or TRBV6-3 with TRBJ2-2; D may match TRBD1 or TRBD2 (5 bases each). V dropped 9 bases and J dropped 6 bases, with 26 bases sitting between them. The CDR3 has 17 residues. The V gene's germline CDR1 is MNHEY and CDR2 SVGEGT. The CDR3 sequence: CASSRYSTRRDAGELFF. CDR3 nucleotides: TGTGCCAGTAGTCGTTACTCCACTAGAAGGGACGCCGGGGAGCTGTTTTTT.

This clonotype was counted between two and nine times. Here the CDR3 reads CASSYLASPLHF. Written as DNA, the CDR3 is TGTGCCAGCAGTTACCTCGCTTCACCCCTCCACTTT. This chain connects TRBV6-5 to TRBJ1-6; no clear D. The CDR3 is made up of 12 amino acids. Deletions cut 2 bases from V and 9 bases from J, with 5 bases between. CDR1 is MNHEY and CDR2 is SVGAGI in the germline V gene.